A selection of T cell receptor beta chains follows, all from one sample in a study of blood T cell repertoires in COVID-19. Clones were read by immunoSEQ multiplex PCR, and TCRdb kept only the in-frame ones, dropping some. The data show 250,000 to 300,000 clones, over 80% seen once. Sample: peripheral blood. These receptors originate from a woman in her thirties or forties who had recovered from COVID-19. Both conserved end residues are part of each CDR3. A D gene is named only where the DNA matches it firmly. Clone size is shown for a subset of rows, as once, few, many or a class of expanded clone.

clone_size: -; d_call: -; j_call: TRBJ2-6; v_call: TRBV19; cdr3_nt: TGTGCCAGTAGTTCCGGACAGATCTCTGGGGCCAACGTCCTGACTTTC; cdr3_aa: CASSSGQISGANVLTF
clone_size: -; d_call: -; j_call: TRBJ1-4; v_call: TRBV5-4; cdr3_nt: TGTGCCAGCAGCTTCAGGACAGTTGCAACTAATGAAAAACTGTTTTTT; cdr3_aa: CASSFRTVATNEKLFF
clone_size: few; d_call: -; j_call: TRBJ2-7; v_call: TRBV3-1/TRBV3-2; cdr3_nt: TGTGCCAGCAGCGGCCCGGGGGGCAACGAGCAGTACTTC; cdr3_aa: CASSGPGGNEQYF
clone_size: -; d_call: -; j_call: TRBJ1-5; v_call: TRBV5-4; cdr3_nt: TGTGCCAGCAGCTTGACGAGTGATCAGCCCCAGCATTTT; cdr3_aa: CASSLTSDQPQHF
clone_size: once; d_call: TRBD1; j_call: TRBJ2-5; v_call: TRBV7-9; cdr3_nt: TGTGCCAGCAGCCATCCGGGACAGAGCAATGCCCAAGAGACCCAGTACTTC; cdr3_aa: CASSHPGQSNAQETQYF
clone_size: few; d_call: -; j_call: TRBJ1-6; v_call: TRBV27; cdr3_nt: TGTGCCAGCAGTTTAGCGACGGAAGGGGGGGCCCTCCACTTT; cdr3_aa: CASSLATEGGALHF
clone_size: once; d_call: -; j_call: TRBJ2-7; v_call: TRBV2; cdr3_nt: TGTGCCAGCAGTGGTCTGCCTCAGAGGGCCTCCTACGAGCAGTACTTC; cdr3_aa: CASSGLPQRASYEQYF
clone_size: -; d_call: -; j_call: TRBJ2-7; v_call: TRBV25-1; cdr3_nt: TGTGCCAGCAGTGAATTGGGGACAAGTTACGAGCAGTACTTC; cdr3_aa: CASSELGTSYEQYF
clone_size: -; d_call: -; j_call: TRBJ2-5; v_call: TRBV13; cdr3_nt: TGTGCCAGCAGCTTAACTCCCGGGTACCAAGAGACCCAGTACTTC; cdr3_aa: CASSLTPGYQETQYF
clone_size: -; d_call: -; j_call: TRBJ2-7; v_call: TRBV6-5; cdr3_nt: TGTGCCAGCAGTCCGGCAGGGTACGGCTACGAGCAGTACTTC; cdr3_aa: CASSPAGYGYEQYF
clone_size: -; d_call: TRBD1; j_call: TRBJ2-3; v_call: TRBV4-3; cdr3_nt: TGCGCCAGCAGCCAAGAGGGGGACAGACGCACAGATACGCAGTATTTT; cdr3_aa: CASSQEGDRRTDTQYF
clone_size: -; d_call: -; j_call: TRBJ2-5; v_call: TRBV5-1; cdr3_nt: TGCGCCAGCAGCCTCCAACGAGGGACCCAGTACTTC; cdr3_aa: CASSLQRGTQYF
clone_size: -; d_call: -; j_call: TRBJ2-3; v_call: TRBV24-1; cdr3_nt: TGTGCCACCAGTGTGGGGGCCGAGGATACGCAGTATTTT; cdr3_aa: CATSVGAEDTQYF
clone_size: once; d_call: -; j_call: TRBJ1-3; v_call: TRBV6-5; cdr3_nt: TGTGCCAGCAGGGTGTCCGACAACGGAAACACCATATATTTT; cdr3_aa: CASRVSDNGNTIYF
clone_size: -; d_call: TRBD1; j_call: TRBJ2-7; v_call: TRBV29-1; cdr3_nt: TGCAGCGTTGAAGATCTGGGACAGGGGGCGCCAGGGGAGCAGTACTTC; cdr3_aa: CSVEDLGQGAPGEQYF
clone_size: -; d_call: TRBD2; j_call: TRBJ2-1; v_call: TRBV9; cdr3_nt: TGTGCCAGCAGCGTAGTGCCGGGGGGGTCCTACAATGAGCAGTTCTTC; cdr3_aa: CASSVVPGGSYNEQFF
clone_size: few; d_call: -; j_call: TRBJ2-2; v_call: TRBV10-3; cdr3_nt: TGTGCCATCAGTGAGTCAAGAGCCGGGGAGCTGTTTTTT; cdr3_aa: CAISESRAGELFF
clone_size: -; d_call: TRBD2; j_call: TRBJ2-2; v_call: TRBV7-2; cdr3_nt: TGTGCCAGCAGCTTAACGCCGGACTCGCGGGGGGGCCAAGGCGGGGAGCTGTTTTTT; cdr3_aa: CASSLTPDSRGGQGGELFF
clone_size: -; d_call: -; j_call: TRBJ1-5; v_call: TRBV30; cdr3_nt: TGTGCCTGGAGTGGTAGGGGATATCGCAATCAGCCCCAGCATTTT; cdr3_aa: CAWSGRGYRNQPQHF
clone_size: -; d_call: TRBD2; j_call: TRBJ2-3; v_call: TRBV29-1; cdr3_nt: TGCAGCGTTGATAATATAGCGGGGCTCAACACAGATACGCAGTATTTT; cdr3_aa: CSVDNIAGLNTDTQYF
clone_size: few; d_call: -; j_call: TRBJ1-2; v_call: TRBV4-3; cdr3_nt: TGCGCCAGCAGCCAAGATAGGGGGGGCAGGGGCCCTCAGGGCTACTATGGCTACACCTTC; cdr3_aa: CASSQDRGGRGPQGYYGYTF
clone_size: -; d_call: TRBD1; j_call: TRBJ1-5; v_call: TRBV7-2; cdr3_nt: TGTGCCAGCAGCTTACCACGGGACAGAACAAATCAGCCCCAGCATTTT; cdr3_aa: CASSLPRDRTNQPQHF
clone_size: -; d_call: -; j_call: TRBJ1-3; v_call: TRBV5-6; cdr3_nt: TGTGCCAGCAGCTCGGAAGGAGGAGGCACCATATATTTT; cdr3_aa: CASSSEGGGTIYF
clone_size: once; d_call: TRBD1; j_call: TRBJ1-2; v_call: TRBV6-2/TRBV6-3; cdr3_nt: TGTGCCAGCAGTTACCGCGACAGGGGGAGTTTCATCGGCGGCTACACCTTC; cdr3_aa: CASSYRDRGSFIGGYTF
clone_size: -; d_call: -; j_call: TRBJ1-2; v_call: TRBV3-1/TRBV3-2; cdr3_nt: TGTGCCAGCAGCCGGGGAGGAGGCTATGGCTACACCTTC; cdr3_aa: CASSRGGGYGYTF
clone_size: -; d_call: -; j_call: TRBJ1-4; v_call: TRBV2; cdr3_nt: TGTGCCAGCAGTGAAAGGCCTTGGGAGGAAAAACTGTTTTTT; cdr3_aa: CASSERPWEEKLFF
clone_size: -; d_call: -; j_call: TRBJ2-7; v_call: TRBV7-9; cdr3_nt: TGTGCCAGCACCCTAGACGCGGGCGACGAGCAGTACTTC; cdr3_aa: CASTLDAGDEQYF
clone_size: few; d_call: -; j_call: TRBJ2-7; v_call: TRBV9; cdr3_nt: TGTGCCAGCAGCCCTGGAGTAGAGAGCTACGAGCAGTACTTC; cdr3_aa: CASSPGVESYEQYF
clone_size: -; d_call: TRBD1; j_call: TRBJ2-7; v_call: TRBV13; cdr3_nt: TGTGCCAGCAGCTTATCGCCAGGGGGCTTCCCCGACTACGAGCAGTACTTC; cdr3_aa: CASSLSPGGFPDYEQYF
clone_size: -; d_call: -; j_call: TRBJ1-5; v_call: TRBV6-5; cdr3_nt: TGTGCCGGGCCAATTTGGACAGATCGTAATCAGCCCCAGCATTTT; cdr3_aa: CAGPIWTDRNQPQHF
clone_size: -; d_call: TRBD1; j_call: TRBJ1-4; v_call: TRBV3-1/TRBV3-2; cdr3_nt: TGTGCCAGCAGCCATTCAGCCGCCAGGGGGCAGGGTGAAAAACTGTTTTTT; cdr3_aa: CASSHSAARGQGEKLFF
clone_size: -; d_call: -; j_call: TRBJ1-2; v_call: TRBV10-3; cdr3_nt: TGTGCCATCAGTGGGACAACAAACTATGGCTACACCTTC; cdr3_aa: CAISGTTNYGYTF
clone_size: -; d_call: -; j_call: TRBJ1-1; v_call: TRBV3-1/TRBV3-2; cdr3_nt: TGTGCCAGCTCTCTTGGACTGGCGATGAACACTGAAGCTTTCTTT; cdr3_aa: CASSLGLAMNTEAFF
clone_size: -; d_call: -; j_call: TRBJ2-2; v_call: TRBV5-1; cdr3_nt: TGCGCCAGCAGCTTGAGTCAGGGTCCCACCGGGGAGCTGTTTTTT; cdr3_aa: CASSLSQGPTGELFF
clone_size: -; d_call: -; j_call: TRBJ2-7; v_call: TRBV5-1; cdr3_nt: TGCGCCAGCAGCTCCCTCGGGGGAAGCTCCTACGAGCAGTACTTC; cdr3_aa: CASSSLGGSSYEQYF
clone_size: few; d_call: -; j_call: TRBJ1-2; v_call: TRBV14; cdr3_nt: TGTGCCAGCAGCCATCTTGAGGACAGCCCCTACTATGGCTACACCTTC; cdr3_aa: CASSHLEDSPYYGYTF
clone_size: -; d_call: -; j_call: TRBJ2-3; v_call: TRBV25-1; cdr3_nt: TGTGCCAGCAGCACTCTAGGATTGGGCACAGATACGCAGTATTTT; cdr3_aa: CASSTLGLGTDTQYF
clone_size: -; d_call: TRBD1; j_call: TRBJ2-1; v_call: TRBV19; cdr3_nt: TGTGCCAGTAGTCTTCGGACAGGCAACAATGAGCAGTTCTTC; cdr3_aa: CASSLRTGNNEQFF
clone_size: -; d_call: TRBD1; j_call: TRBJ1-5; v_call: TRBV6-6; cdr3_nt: TGTGCCAGCAGACCTGGACAGGGCCGGCAGCCCCAGCATTTT; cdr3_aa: CASRPGQGRQPQHF
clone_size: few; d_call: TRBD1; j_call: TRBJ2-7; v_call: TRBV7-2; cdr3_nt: TGTGCCAGCAGCTCCAGGGGGGGACAGGGTTCCTACGAGCAGTACTTC; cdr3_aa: CASSSRGGQGSYEQYF
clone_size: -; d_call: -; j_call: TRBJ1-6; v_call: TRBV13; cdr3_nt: TGTGCCAGCAGCACGAGGAGCCGGGGTTCACCCCTCCACTTT; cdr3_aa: CASSTRSRGSPLHF
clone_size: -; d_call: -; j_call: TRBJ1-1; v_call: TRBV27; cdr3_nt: TGTGCCAGCAGCCCGGGAGGGAGACCGAACACTGAAGCTTTCTTT; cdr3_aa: CASSPGGRPNTEAFF
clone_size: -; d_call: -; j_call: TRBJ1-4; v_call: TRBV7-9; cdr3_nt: TGTGCCGTTCGGGGGGATAATGAAAAACTGTTTTTT; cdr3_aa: CAVRGDNEKLFF
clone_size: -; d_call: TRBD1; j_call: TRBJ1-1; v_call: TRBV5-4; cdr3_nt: TGTGCCAGCAGGCGGGACAGGGGGTCGAACACTGAAGCTTTCTTT; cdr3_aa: CASRRDRGSNTEAFF
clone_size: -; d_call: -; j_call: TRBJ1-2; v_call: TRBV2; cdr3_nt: TGTGCCAGCAGTGGACAAGCCCACTATGGCTACACCTTC; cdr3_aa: CASSGQAHYGYTF
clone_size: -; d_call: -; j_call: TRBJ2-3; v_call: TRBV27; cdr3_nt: TGTGCCAGCAGCCCCGAGACGGTCTTCCGAGGCCACACAGATACGCAGTATTTT; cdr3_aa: CASSPETVFRGHTDTQYF
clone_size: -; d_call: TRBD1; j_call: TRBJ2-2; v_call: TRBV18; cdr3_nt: TGTGCCAGCTCGCGGACAGGGGAAACCGGGGAGCTGTTTTTT; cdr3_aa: CASSRTGETGELFF